The rows below give T cell receptor beta chains drawn from one sample of a study of CD8 T cells in Susac syndrome. In TCRdb, the immunoSEQ multiplex PCR reads were re-called with MiXCR into one record per CDR3 protein. The table records about 280,000 distinct CDR3 sequences, around 83% of them present only once. Sequencing was carried out using CD8+ T cells from PBMCs. These receptors were obtained from a human donor with multiple sclerosis. CDR3s include the opening cysteine and the closing phenylalanine or tryptophan. The D gene is left open where the match is weak. The listing skips clone size in some rows; elsewhere it reads once, few, many or a size class.

V: TRBV5-5
size: NA
D: TRBD2
J: TRBJ2-1
DNA: TGTGCCAGCAGCCCGGGAGGGAACCATGAGCAGTTCTTC
CDR3: CASSPGGNHEQFF

V: TRBV5-1
size: NA
D: TRBD1
J: TRBJ1-1
DNA: TGCGCCAGCCGGTCGGGGACAGGGGGCACTGAAGCTTTCTTT
CDR3: CASRSGTGGTEAFF

V: TRBV30
size: NA
D: NA
J: TRBJ1-1
DNA: TGTGCCTGGGGGATTGGCGAAGCTTTCTTT
CDR3: CAWGIGEAFF

V: TRBV9
size: NA
D: NA
J: TRBJ2-2
DNA: TGTGCCAGCAGCGTCTGGGAAGGCACCGGGGAGCTGTTTTTT
CDR3: CASSVWEGTGELFF

V: TRBV6-5
size: NA
D: NA
J: TRBJ1-6
DNA: TGTGCCAGCAGTTACGCTCGGGGGGGAGAGAATTCACCCCTCCACTTT
CDR3: CASSYARGGENSPLHF

V: TRBV6-1
size: once
D: TRBD2
J: TRBJ2-5
DNA: TGTGCCAGCAGCCGGACTAGCGGGAGGGAGGGAGAGACCCAGTACTTC
CDR3: CASSRTSGREGETQYF

V: TRBV30
size: NA
D: TRBD1
J: TRBJ1-1
DNA: TGTGCCTGGGACAGGGGTTTGAACACTGAAGCTTTCTTT
CDR3: CAWDRGLNTEAFF

V: TRBV7-9
size: NA
D: TRBD1
J: TRBJ2-5
DNA: TGTGCCAGCAGCCTAAGGACAGGGGGCATCGAGACCCAGTACTTC
CDR3: CASSLRTGGIETQYF

V: TRBV27
size: NA
D: TRBD1
J: TRBJ1-4
DNA: TGTGCCAGCAGTTCTCGGGACAGGGTCGGTGAAAAACTGTTTTTT
CDR3: CASSSRDRVGEKLFF

V: TRBV2
size: NA
D: NA
J: TRBJ2-1
DNA: TGTGCCAGCCTTCGAGCGAGGGATAACACTTACAATGAGCAGTTCTTC
CDR3: CASLRARDNTYNEQFF

V: TRBV2
size: NA
D: TRBD2
J: TRBJ2-5
DNA: TGTGCCTGGAGCGGGAGGGAAGAGACCCAGTACTTC
CDR3: CAWSGREETQYF

V: TRBV27
size: NA
D: TRBD2
J: TRBJ2-5
DNA: TGTGCCAGCAGTGGGGGAAGCGGGAGGTTAAGTCCAGAGACCCAGTACTTC
CDR3: CASSGGSGRLSPETQYF

V: TRBV5-6
size: NA
D: NA
J: TRBJ1-2
DNA: TGTGCCAGCCGCCCAGGAAACTATGGCTACACCTTC
CDR3: CASRPGNYGYTF

V: TRBV7-9
size: NA
D: NA
J: TRBJ1-5
DNA: TGTGCCAGCAGCCAAGGTTGGGGGCCTAATCAGCCCCAGCATTTT
CDR3: CASSQGWGPNQPQHF

V: TRBV30
size: NA
D: NA
J: TRBJ1-2
DNA: TGTGCCTGGAGTGTACGCGGGAGTGTCTCACCCCGGCAGAGCTATGGCTACACCTTC
CDR3: CAWSVRGSVSPRQSYGYTF

V: TRBV28
size: NA
D: TRBD2
J: TRBJ2-7
DNA: TGTGCCAGCAGTCACCGGACTAGCGGGAGTTTAAGGGAGCAGTACTTC
CDR3: CASSHRTSGSLREQYF

V: TRBV7-8
size: NA
D: TRBD2
J: TRBJ2-2
DNA: TGTGCCAGCGAGTCGGGACTAGCGGGGGGCCCGAGTACCGGGGAGCTGTTTTTT
CDR3: CASESGLAGGPSTGELFF

V: TRBV9
size: NA
D: TRBD2
J: TRBJ2-1
DNA: TGTGCCAGCAGCTTAAGGGGGGGTGGACTAGCCCCCTGGGGTGAGCAGTTCTTC
CDR3: CASSLRGGGLAPWGEQFF

V: TRBV27
size: NA
D: NA
J: TRBJ1-1
DNA: TGTGCCAGCAGTCCCACAGGGTATGGAGCTTTCTTT
CDR3: CASSPTGYGAFF

V: TRBV15
size: once
D: TRBD1
J: TRBJ2-5
DNA: TGTGCCACCAGCCCTTTATTAGGACAGGGAAAAGGAGAGACCCAGTACTTC
CDR3: CATSPLLGQGKGETQYF

V: TRBV5-4
size: NA
D: NA
J: TRBJ2-7
DNA: TGTGCCAGCAGCTTGGAAAGGAGGGGGGACGAGCAGTACTTC
CDR3: CASSLERRGDEQYF

V: TRBV9
size: NA
D: TRBD2
J: TRBJ2-3
DNA: TGTGCCAGCAGCTTCGGGACTAGCGGGAGAGCAGATACGCAGTATTTT
CDR3: CASSFGTSGRADTQYF

V: TRBV19
size: once
D: NA
J: TRBJ1-5
DNA: TGTGCCAGTAGGACCCCCGGCGATCAGCCCCAGCATTTT
CDR3: CASRTPGDQPQHF

V: TRBV25-1
size: NA
D: NA
J: TRBJ2-5
DNA: TGTGCCAGCAGTGTTACGGGGACGCCCGCGGAAGAGACCCAGTACTTC
CDR3: CASSVTGTPAEETQYF

V: TRBV7-8
size: NA
D: TRBD2
J: TRBJ2-1
DNA: TGTGCCAGCAGCTTAGGAGGCGGGAGCCGGTACAATGAGCAGTTCTTC
CDR3: CASSLGGGSRYNEQFF

V: TRBV3-1
size: NA
D: TRBD1
J: TRBJ1-2
DNA: TGTGCCAGCAGCCAAGAGGCCCGGACAGGACCCTATGGCTACACCTTC
CDR3: CASSQEARTGPYGYTF

V: TRBV28
size: NA
D: TRBD2
J: TRBJ2-1
DNA: TGTGCCAGCACCCGAACGGGACTAGCGGGAGGTGAGCAGTTCTTC
CDR3: CASTRTGLAGGEQFF

V: TRBV6-1
size: NA
D: TRBD2
J: TRBJ2-5
DNA: TGTGCCAGCAGTGTAGCGGGACCCCTTCCTTTGGAGACCCAGTACTTC
CDR3: CASSVAGPLPLETQYF

V: TRBV9
size: NA
D: NA
J: TRBJ1-5
DNA: TGTGCCAGCGGGCCTTTCAATCAGCCCCAGCATTTT
CDR3: CASGPFNQPQHF

V: TRBV20-1
size: NA
D: TRBD2
J: TRBJ2-7
DNA: TGCAGTGCCAAAGTAGCGGGAGGGCCCCGGGAGCAGTACTTC
CDR3: CSAKVAGGPREQYF

V: TRBV27
size: NA
D: NA
J: TRBJ2-1
DNA: TGTGCCAGCAGTAGAGGGGTATACAATGAGCAGTTCTTC
CDR3: CASSRGVYNEQFF

V: TRBV5-4
size: NA
D: NA
J: TRBJ1-1
DNA: TGTGCCAGCAGCTCCGCTTCGGGTAGCGCTTTCTTT
CDR3: CASSSASGSAFF

V: TRBV14
size: NA
D: TRBD1
J: TRBJ1-1
DNA: TGTGCCAGCAGCCCCCGGACAGGGAATTTCATGAACACTGAAGCTTTCTTT
CDR3: CASSPRTGNFMNTEAFF

V: TRBV29-1
size: few
D: TRBD2
J: TRBJ2-7
DNA: TGCAGCGTTGAGGGGGGGGACCGCGGCAAACGATACGAGCAGTACTTC
CDR3: CSVEGGDRGKRYEQYF

V: TRBV7-9
size: NA
D: NA
J: TRBJ1-2
DNA: TGTGCCAGCAGCTTAGCGGGCAGCCCCGGTGGCTACACCTTC
CDR3: CASSLAGSPGGYTF

V: TRBV19
size: NA
D: TRBD1
J: TRBJ2-1
DNA: TGTGCCAGTAGTACCGGCAGGGGGATGGTCGATGAGCAGTTCTTC
CDR3: CASSTGRGMVDEQFF

V: TRBV27
size: NA
D: TRBD1
J: TRBJ2-3
DNA: TGTGCCAGCAGTTTCTCCGGGACAGTTACAGATACGCAGTATTTT
CDR3: CASSFSGTVTDTQYF

V: TRBV7-3
size: NA
D: NA
J: TRBJ2-5
DNA: TGTGCCAGCAGCCGCTTTGCCAGGGCGTACCAAGAGACCCAGTACTTC
CDR3: CASSRFARAYQETQYF

V: TRBV27
size: NA
D: NA
J: TRBJ2-7
DNA: TGTGCCAGCAGTTTAGCGGTCGGAGCCTACGAGCAGTACTTC
CDR3: CASSLAVGAYEQYF

V: TRBV28
size: NA
D: NA
J: TRBJ2-7
DNA: TGTGCCAGCAGTTTATCGGCGACTATGGGGGAGCAGTACTTC
CDR3: CASSLSATMGEQYF

V: TRBV7-9
size: NA
D: NA
J: TRBJ2-7
DNA: TGTGCCAGCAGCTCCAGCGAACCATGGTTACACGAGCAGTACTTC
CDR3: CASSSSEPWLHEQYF

V: TRBV29-1
size: NA
D: TRBD2
J: TRBJ2-7
DNA: TGCAGCGTACATCAGCGGGAGGACGGCTACGAGCAGTACTTC
CDR3: CSVHQREDGYEQYF

V: TRBV20-1
size: NA
D: NA
J: TRBJ2-7
DNA: TGCAGTGCCATCAACCCGAGGGACGGCTACGAGCAGTACTTC
CDR3: CSAINPRDGYEQYF

V: TRBV29-1
size: NA
D: NA
J: TRBJ2-1
DNA: TGCAGCGTTGAAGATCGAACGAGTAGCTCCTACAATGAGCAGTTCTTC
CDR3: CSVEDRTSSSYNEQFF

V: TRBV28
size: NA
D: TRBD2
J: TRBJ2-1
DNA: TGTGCATACGAAGAAAGCGGGAGAGACGAGCAGTTCTTC
CDR3: CAYEESGRDEQFF

V: TRBV4-1
size: NA
D: TRBD1
J: TRBJ2-7
DNA: TGCGCCAGCAGCCAAGGTAGCGGACAGGGGGCTGTCGAGCAGTACTTC
CDR3: CASSQGSGQGAVEQYF

V: TRBV7-8
size: NA
D: TRBD1
J: TRBJ2-7
DNA: TGTGCCAGCAGCTTAGGAGACAGGGGTCTCAACGAGCAGTACTTC
CDR3: CASSLGDRGLNEQYF

V: TRBV16
size: NA
D: NA
J: TRBJ1-1
DNA: TGTGCCAGCAGCCAAGGGGGCTATTCGGTCGACACTGAAGCTTTCTTT
CDR3: CASSQGGYSVDTEAFF

V: TRBV12-5
size: NA
D: NA
J: TRBJ1-5
DNA: TGTGCTAGTGGTTTTCGTTCCCCTCTAATTAGCAATCAGCCCCAGCATTTT
CDR3: CASGFRSPLISNQPQHF

V: TRBV27
size: NA
D: NA
J: TRBJ2-4
DNA: TGTGCCAGCAGCCTTCTCCCGGGACGGGGGAACATTCAGTACTTC
CDR3: CASSLLPGRGNIQYF

V: TRBV13
size: NA
D: TRBD2
J: TRBJ2-4
DNA: TGTGCCAGCAGCCGGGAGGGCGGGAACATTCAGTACTTC
CDR3: CASSREGGNIQYF

V: TRBV28
size: NA
D: TRBD1
J: TRBJ2-2
DNA: TGTGCCAGCAGCAACAGGGGGCAGAGCACCGGGGAGCTGTTTTTT
CDR3: CASSNRGQSTGELFF